The text below deals with one T cell receptor beta chain. Its specificity is unknown. The V gene end was trimmed by 3 bases and the J gene end by 5 bases; junction bases not matched to a gene: 4. Germline V gives CDR1 PRHDT, CDR2 FYEKMQ (reference sequence). CDR3 length: 14 amino acids. This entry is derived from a study of CD8+ T cells in alopecia areata. Across the whole study: Affected scalp percentage determined the severity score of treated patients. Overall study findings and caveats: Higher clonality and more expanded CD8+ clones appeared in lesional than normal scalp. Relative to mice, TCR sharing across patients was less clear, a difference possibly HLA-related.

The authors extracted RNA and reverse transcribed it into cDNA as the sequencing template. Sequenced by immunoSEQ multiplex PCR; TCRdb stores in-frame clones only, minus some. This table has about 180,000 clones, approximately 50% appearing once. Treatment noted: oral pan-JAK inhibitor, 5-10 mg twice daily. The chain is built from TRBV13 and TRBJ2-7; 10 nucleotides line up with TRBD2. Sample: CD8+ T cells sorted from blood, taken at roughly week 52, from a patient treated with tofacitinib. The source is a human donor with alopecia areata. This CDR3 reads CASSLGLAQHEQYF. The CDR3 bases are TGTGCCAGCAGCTTGGGACTAGCGCAACACGAGCAGTACTTC.